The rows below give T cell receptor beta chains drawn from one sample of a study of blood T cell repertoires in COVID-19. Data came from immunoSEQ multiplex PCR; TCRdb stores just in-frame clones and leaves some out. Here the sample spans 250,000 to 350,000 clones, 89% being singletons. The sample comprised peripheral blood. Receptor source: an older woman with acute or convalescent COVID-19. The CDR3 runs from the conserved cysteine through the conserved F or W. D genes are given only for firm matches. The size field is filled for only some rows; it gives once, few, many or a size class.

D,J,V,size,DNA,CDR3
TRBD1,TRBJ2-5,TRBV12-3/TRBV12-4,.,TGTGCCAGCAGTTCGACAGGGCAAGAGACCCAGTACTTC,CASSSTGQETQYF
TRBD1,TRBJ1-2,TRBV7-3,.,TGTGCCAGCAGCCCAGACAGGGGAGGCTATGGCTACACCTTC,CASSPDRGGYGYTF
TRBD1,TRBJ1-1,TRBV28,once,TGTGCCAGCAGTCAACAGGGGCTACGGGCTTTCTTT,CASSQQGLRAFF
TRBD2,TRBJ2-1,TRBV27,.,TGTGCCAGCAGTTCCCCGGGACTAGCGGGAGGGTACAATGAGCAGTTCTTC,CASSSPGLAGGYNEQFF
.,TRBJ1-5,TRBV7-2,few,TGTGCCAGCGGGGGTGGGGGGAATCAGCCCCAGCATTTT,CASGGGGNQPQHF
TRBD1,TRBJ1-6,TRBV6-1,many,TGTGCCAGCAGTGGAAACAGGGGTTCCTATAATTCACCCCTCCACTTT,CASSGNRGSYNSPLHF
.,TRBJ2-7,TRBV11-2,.,TGTGCCAGCAGCTTAACTAACCTCTACGAGCAGTACTTC,CASSLTNLYEQYF
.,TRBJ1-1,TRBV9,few,TGTGCCAGCAGCCCACGTGAGGTCGCGATGAACACTGAAGCTTTCTTT,CASSPREVAMNTEAFF
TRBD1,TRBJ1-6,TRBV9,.,TGTGCCAGCAGCGTAGAGCAGGGGGGATCATCTAATTCACCCCTCCACTTT,CASSVEQGGSSNSPLHF
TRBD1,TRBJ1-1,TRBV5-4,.,TGTGCCAGCAGCTTCAGGACAGGGGGCGAAACTGAAGCTTTCTTT,CASSFRTGGETEAFF
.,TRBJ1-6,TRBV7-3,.,TGTGCCAGCAGCGCGGAGGGATCAATGACAGCCAAGGAATCACCCCTCCACTTT,CASSAEGSMTAKESPLHF
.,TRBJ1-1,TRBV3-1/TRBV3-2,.,TGTGCCAGCAGCCAAGCCTCGAGTGGTGAGTATGACACTGAAGCTTTCTTT,CASSQASSGEYDTEAFF
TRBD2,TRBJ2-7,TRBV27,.,TGTGCCAGCAGTTTGCTAGCGGGGGGTGCTTACGAGCAGTACTTC,CASSLLAGGAYEQYF
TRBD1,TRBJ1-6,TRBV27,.,TGTGCCAGCAGTTCGGGACAGGTTTATAATTCACCCCTCCACTTT,CASSSGQVYNSPLHF
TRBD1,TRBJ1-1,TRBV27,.,TGTGCCAGCAGCGCAGGGGGTGGGAATGAAGCTTTCTTT,CASSAGGGNEAFF
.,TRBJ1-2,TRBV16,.,TGTGCCAGCAGCCAGATGGGAGAGGGTGGCTACACCTTC,CASSQMGEGGYTF
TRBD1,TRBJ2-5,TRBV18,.,TGTGCCAGCTCACCTCTTCCACCGGGACAGGGGAAAGAGACCCAGTACTTC,CASSPLPPGQGKETQYF
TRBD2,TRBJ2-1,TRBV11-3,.,TGTGCCAGCAGCTTAGTGACCAGCGGGAGGCTCGATGAGCAGTTCTTC,CASSLVTSGRLDEQFF
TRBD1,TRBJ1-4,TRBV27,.,TGTGCCAGCAGTTATGGGACAGGGGGCCGTGAAAAACTGTTTTTT,CASSYGTGGREKLFF
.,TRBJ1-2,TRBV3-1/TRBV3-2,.,TGTGCCAGCAGACATGCGACTGCGTATGGCTACACCTTC,CASRHATAYGYTF
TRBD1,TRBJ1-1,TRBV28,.,TGTGCCATCGACAGGGGCCGTAACACTGAAGCTTTCTTT,CAIDRGRNTEAFF
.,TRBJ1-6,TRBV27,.,TGTGCCAGCATCTACAGGGTTAATTCACCCCTCCACTTT,CASIYRVNSPLHF
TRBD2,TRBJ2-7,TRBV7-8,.,TGTGCCAGCAGCCCAGCCCCTGGGACTAGCGGGAGTATCTACGAGCAGTACTTC,CASSPAPGTSGSIYEQYF
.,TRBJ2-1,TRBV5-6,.,TGTGCCAGCAGCTTGGGGCAGGTGCCCTACAATGAGCAGTTCTTC,CASSLGQVPYNEQFF
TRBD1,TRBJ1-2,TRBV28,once,TGTGCCAGCAGTTTAGGCAGGGGGCTTTATGGCTACACCTTC,CASSLGRGLYGYTF
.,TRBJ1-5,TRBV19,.,TGTGCCAGTAGTATAGTCGGAGGCAGAAATCAGCCCCAGCATTTT,CASSIVGGRNQPQHF
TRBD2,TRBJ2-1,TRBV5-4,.,TGTGCCAGCAGCGGCCTAGCGGGGGACTACAATGAGCAGTTCTTC,CASSGLAGDYNEQFF
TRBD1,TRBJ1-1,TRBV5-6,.,TGTGCCAGCAGCTTGAGCGGACAGGGGAACACTGAAGCTTTCTTT,CASSLSGQGNTEAFF
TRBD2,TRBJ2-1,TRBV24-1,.,TGTGCCACCTCTCTAGCGGGGTCCTACAATGAGCAGTTCTTC,CATSLAGSYNEQFF
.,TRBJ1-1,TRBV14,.,TGTGCCAGCAGCCAAGACCGGGACACTGAAGCTTTCTTT,CASSQDRDTEAFF
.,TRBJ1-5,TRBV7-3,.,TGTGCCAGCAGCTTACAATCAGGGGCCAATCAGCCCCAGCATTTT,CASSLQSGANQPQHF
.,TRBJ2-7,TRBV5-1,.,TGCGCCAGCAGCTTGGGAACAGGCAGCTCCTACGAGCAGTACTTC,CASSLGTGSSYEQYF
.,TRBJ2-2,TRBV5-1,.,TGCGCCAGCAGCTTGGCCTGGGACACCCACACCGGGGAGCTGTTTTTT,CASSLAWDTHTGELFF
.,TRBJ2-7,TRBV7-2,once,TGTGCCAGCAGCTTAGCGAGGGATCCTGCCTACGAGCAGTACTTC,CASSLARDPAYEQYF
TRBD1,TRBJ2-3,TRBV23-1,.,TGCGCCAGCAGTCCCCCGAAGGGGGCCCCGTCAGATACGCAGTATTTT,CASSPPKGAPSDTQYF
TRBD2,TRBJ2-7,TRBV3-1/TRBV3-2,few,TGTGCCAGCAGCCAAGTCCCGGCTAGCGGGTACTCCTACGAGCAGTACTTC,CASSQVPASGYSYEQYF
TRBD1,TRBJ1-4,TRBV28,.,TGTGCCAGCAGTTTGTCAGGGACAGGGGTCGGAAAACTGTTTTTT,CASSLSGTGVGKLFF
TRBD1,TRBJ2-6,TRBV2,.,TGTGCCAGCAGCGGGACAGGGTTCTCTGGGGCCAACGTCCTGACTTTC,CASSGTGFSGANVLTF
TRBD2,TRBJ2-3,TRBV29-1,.,TGCAGCGTGATCCCCCCCTTAGCGGGAGTTCTAGATACGCAGTATTTT,CSVIPPLAGVLDTQYF
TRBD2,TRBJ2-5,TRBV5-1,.,TGCGCCAGCAGCTGGAAACTAGCGGGAGGAGGGGAGACCCAGTACTTC,CASSWKLAGGGETQYF